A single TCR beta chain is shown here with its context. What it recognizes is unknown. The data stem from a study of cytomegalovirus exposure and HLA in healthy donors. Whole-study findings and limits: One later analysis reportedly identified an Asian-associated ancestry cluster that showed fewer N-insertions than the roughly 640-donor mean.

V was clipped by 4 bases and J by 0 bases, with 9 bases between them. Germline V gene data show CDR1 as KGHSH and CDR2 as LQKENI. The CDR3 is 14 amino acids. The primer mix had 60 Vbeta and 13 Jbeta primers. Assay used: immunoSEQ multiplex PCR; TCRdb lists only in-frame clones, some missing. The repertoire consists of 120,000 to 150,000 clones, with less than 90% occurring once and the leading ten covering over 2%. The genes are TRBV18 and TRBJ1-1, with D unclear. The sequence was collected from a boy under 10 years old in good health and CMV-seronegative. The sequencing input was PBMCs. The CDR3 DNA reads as TGTGCCAGCTCACGCAACACGATGAACACTGAAGCTTTCTTT. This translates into CASSRNTMNTEAFF.